The entry that follows covers one T cell receptor (beta chain) sequence. After removal of 0 bases from V and 8 bases from J, the junction contained 9 bases not matched to a gene. This CDR3 spans 16 amino acids. In germline, CDR1 is LNHNV, CDR2 YYDKDF (reference sequence). A second about 6 to 12 cycle PCR used barcoded and J-beta primers. A template-switch adaptor with 12 random nucleotides tagged each cDNA molecule. TCRdb reanalysed the 5' RACE reads using MiXCR and keeps one entry per CDR3 protein. The table shows approximately 600,000 distinct CDR3 sequences, with approximately 50% occurring only once. The sample is drawn from a study of blood T cells in healthy people across ages.

The sample comprised blood. This chain links TRBV15 with TRBJ1-4; 7 bases match TRBD1. This TCR came from a man in his sixties in good health. CDR3 DNA sequence: TGTGCCACCAGCAGAGATCGGAGACAGGGCGGGGAAAAACTGTTTTTT. Translating it yields CATSRDRRQGGEKLFF.